This TCR beta chain was observed in a study of blood T cell repertoires in COVID-19. At the level of the study: Sites across the United States, Italy and Spain contributed samples from acute and convalescent COVID-19. T cells, B-cell-depleted T cells, or PBMCs provided the cDNA or gDNA that served as material.

Authors' methods: Estimation of nucleated cell counts relied on the amplification of reference gene primers. Method: immunoSEQ multiplex PCR; TCRdb's copy keeps in-frame clones and lacks some. The DNA was the basis for D and trimming; V, J and clone size are from that table. The sample lists 150,000 to 200,000 clones, approximately 86% seen once, with around 9% in the top ten. The length of the CDR3 is 14 residues. V lost 5 bases to trimming and J lost 5 bases, with 12 bases between them. CDR1 SGHAT and CDR2 FQNNGV come from the germline V gene. A single count supports this clone. The sample was peripheral blood. The chain combines TRBV11-2 with TRBJ2-2, with D hard to call. The origin of this receptor is a man aged 50-60 years with active or convalescent COVID-19. CDR3 bases: TGTGCCAGCAGCCTAGTACTGGAGACCGGGGAGCTGTTTTTT. Translation gives CASSLVLETGELFF. The full variable domain, in which reference TRBV11-2 and TRBJ2-2 provide the parts outside the CDR3, is EAGVAQSPRYKIIEKRQSVAFWCNPISGHATLYWYQQILGQGPKLLIQFQNNGVVDDSQLPKDRFSAERLKGVDSTLKIQPAKLEDSAVYLCASSLVLETGELFFGEGSRLTVL.